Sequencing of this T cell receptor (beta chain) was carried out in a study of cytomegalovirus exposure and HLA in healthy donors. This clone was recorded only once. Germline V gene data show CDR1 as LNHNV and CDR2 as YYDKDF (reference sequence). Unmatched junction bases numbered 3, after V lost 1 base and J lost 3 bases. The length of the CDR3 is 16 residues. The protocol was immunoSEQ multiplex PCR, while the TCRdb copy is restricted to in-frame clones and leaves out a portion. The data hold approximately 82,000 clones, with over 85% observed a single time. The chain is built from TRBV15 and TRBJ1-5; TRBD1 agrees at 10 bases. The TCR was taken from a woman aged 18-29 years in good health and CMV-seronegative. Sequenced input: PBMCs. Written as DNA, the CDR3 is TGTGCCACCAGCAGAGTTGGGACAGGGGACAATCAGCCCCAGCATTTT. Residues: CATSRVGTGDNQPQHF.